This T cell receptor beta chain was identified in a study of CD8+CD57+ T cells in acquired aplastic anemia. Whole-study context: Sorting CD4+ and CD8+ cells gave DNA averaging about 3.1 ug. Study findings and constraints: A significant difference in CD8+ Simpson's diversity between patients and controls was not found. Patients and controls were found to share 25 to 30 CD8+ CDR3 sequences.

Between the trimmed V and J ends, which lost 3 bases and 1 base, there was a span of 4 bases. The V gene's germline CDR1 is MNHEY and CDR2 SMNVEV (reference sequence). The length of the CDR3 is 13 residues. Genomic DNA, serving as template, underwent TCR beta VDJ and CDR3 profiling. Using its own MiXCR run on the reads, TCRdb lists one record per CDR3 protein. Of around 430,000 distinct CDR3 sequences detected, approximately 32% appear once; the ten largest clones hold 0.8% to 0.85%. This clonotype was counted only a few times. As yet, its antigen is unknown. Whoever was chosen for sequencing had shown CD8+CD57+ cell expansion by flow cytometry. The blood sampling took place in patients who had so far received no therapy.

The chain uses TRBV27 and TRBJ1-3; D not certain. Sequencing was carried out using sorted CD4+, CD8+, or CD8+CD57+ T cells (not recorded which) from PBMCs. The receptor was isolated from a human donor with aplastic anemia. The CDR3 here is CASSFTSGNTIYF. The CDR3 region has the DNA TGTGCCAGCAGTTTCACATCTGGAAACACCATATATTTT.